The 2 T cell receptor beta chains given below trace back to one sample, sequenced in a study of early T cells in non-severe SARS-CoV-2 infection. TCRdb fed the 5' RACE reads into MiXCR, producing one record per CDR3 protein. This table holds 70,000 to 95,000 distinct CDR3 sequences, roughly a sixth found once. The sequenced material came from whole blood. These receptor sequences come from an adult who was a healthcare worker with PCR-confirmed SARS-CoV-2 infection or an uninfected control (not recorded which).

This clonotype turned up a few times. The chain is built from TRBV24-1 and TRBJ2-3, with a possible D match to TRBD2 (6 bases). Germline values: CDR1 KGHDR, CDR2 SFDVKD. Deletions cut 3 bases from V and 1 base from J, with 10 bases between. The CDR3 is 15 residues long. The CDR3 protein is CATSDVRGRTDTQYF. CDR3 sequence (DNA): TGTGCCACCAGTGATGTGCGGGGACGCACAGATACGCAGTATTTT.

The sample holds many counts of this clonotype. J is TRBJ2-2 and V is TRBV2; D not certain. The germline CDR1 and CDR2 sequences are SNHLY and FYNNEI. The CDR3 is 15 amino acids. The V end lost 1 base, the J end lost 3 bases, and 9 bases lay between the germline ends. CDR3 coding DNA: TGTGCCAGCAGTGAAGAGCGCAGGTACACCGGGGAGCTGTTTTTT. It encodes CASSEERRYTGELFF.